This T cell receptor (beta chain) was retrieved from a study of blood T cells in healthy people across ages. Primed by a sample-barcoded 5' primer and a J-beta primer mix, a second PCR proceeded for roughly 7 to 11 cycles. TCRdb ran MiXCR on the 5' RACE reads and lists one entry per CDR3 protein. The sample shows 1.5 million to 2 million distinct CDR3 sequences, 25% to 30% of them seen only once. The CDR3 has 20 amino acids. Germline V CDR1 and CDR2: SEHNR, FQNEAQ (reference sequence). After removal of 5 bases from V and 1 base from J, the junction contained 19 bases not matched to a gene. This chain joins TRBV7-9 and TRBJ2-1; 8 positions agree with TRBD2. The receptor comes from a woman in her 30s in good health. Input material: blood. The CDR3 protein is CASSGLSAGGSFVSYNEQFF. Written as DNA, the CDR3 is TGTGCCAGCAGCGGCCTTTCCGCGGGGGGCAGTTTCGTATCCTACAATGAGCAGTTCTTC.